Described below is a single T cell receptor beta chain sequence and its context. What it binds is not known. Generated by immunoSEQ multiplex PCR, the TCRdb table keeps only in-frame clones and is missing some. The sample has about 150,000 clones, over 80% seen once. The data belong to a study of cytomegalovirus exposure and HLA in healthy donors. From germline, CDR1 is SGHRS and CDR2 YFSETQ. Trimming removed 5 bases at V and 5 bases at J, with 17 bases between. CDR3 length: 14 residues. General observations from the study: Cytomegalovirus status was reportedly diagnosed by the classifier with high specificity and sensitivity.

While the first cohort had fewer than 850 subjects, the donors belonged to the separate validation cohort of 100 to 150 subjects. This chain connects TRBV5-1 to TRBJ2-7; the D gene is possibly TRBD1 (5 bases). This TCR was sampled from a man aged 18 to 30 in good health and CMV-seropositive. The specimen sequenced was PBMCs. The CDR3 region is CASRPAGSRNEQYF. The CDR3 nucleotides are TGCGCCAGCAGGCCCGCAGGGTCTAGAAACGAGCAGTACTTC.